A single sample gave rise to the 11 T cell receptor beta chains below, sequenced in a study of human T cells and chemical hapten exposure. Time point defined: patch test 3, about 24 weeks after DPC sensitization. The treatment here: therapeutic diphenylcyclopropenone sensitization with weekly scalp DPC. TCRdb fed the RACE reads into MiXCR, producing one record per CDR3 protein. The repertoire holds about 190,000 distinct CDR3 sequences, with roughly a quarter as singletons. Sample: whole blood, taken in connection with sensitization to the hapten diphenylcyclopropenone (DPC). These receptors came from a woman between 40 and 50 years old with alopecia areata. Some clones in this sample may be carry-over from other donors' samples.

This clonotype was detected a few times. V is TRBV28 and J is TRBJ1-5; TRBD1 agrees at 9 bases. CDR3 size: 17 residues. The germline gives CDR1 MDHEN, CDR2 SYDVKM. V lost 6 bases and J lost 3; bases outside the gene matches: 12. The chain's CDR3 is CASSPGTGWGANQPQHF. Here the CDR3 DNA reads TGTGCCAGCAGCCCCGGGACAGGGTGGGGTGCCAATCAGCCCCAGCATTTT.

V and J are TRBV4-2 and TRBJ2-2; D ambiguous. Between the trimmed V and J ends, which lost 0 bases and 4 bases, there was a span of 12 bases. Germline V lookup: CDR1 LGHNA, CDR2 YNFKEQ. The CDR3 length is 16 residues. This CDR3 reads CASSQDRFELTGELFF. The CDR3 DNA sequence: TGTGCCAGCAGCCAAGATCGTTTTGAGCTCACCGGGGAGCTGTTTTTT.

The CDR3 loop reads CASSQDVDRSYEQYF. The CDR3 DNA follows: TGCGCCAGCAGCCAAGATGTGGACAGATCCTACGAGCAGTACTTC. The rearrangement links TRBV4-3 to TRBJ2-7; tentative D call: TRBD1 (6 bases). Between the trimmed V and J ends, which lost 0 bases and 1 base, there was a span of 10 bases. The germline CDR1 and CDR2 sequences are LGHNA and YSLEER. CDR3 length equals 15 residues.

V gene TRBV3-1 combines with J gene TRBJ2-2; D call uncertain. The germline V gene encodes CDR1 LGHDT and CDR2 YNNKEL (reference sequence). The CDR3 sequence is 13 residues long. Trimming stripped 1 base from V and 6 bases from J, with 6 bases between. Here the CDR3 reads CASSQGEPGELFF. DNA of the CDR3: TGTGCCAGCAGCCAAGGGGAACCCGGGGAGCTGTTTTTT.

On this clonotype itself: Germline is not matched at one junction end, which may reflect a read error. The gene calls are TRBV18 and TRBJ2-5; 9 nucleotides align to TRBD2. The CDR3 covers 15 residues. Germline V gene data show CDR1 as KGHSH and CDR2 as LQKENI. The CDR3 spells CASSPPRGLAGDKNF. The CDR3 DNA sequence: TGTGCCAGCTCACCACCCCGGGGTTTAGCGGGAGACAAGAACTTC. The full variable domain, with the rest looked up from reference TRBV18 and TRBJ2-5, is NAGVMQNPRHLVRRRGQEARLRCSPMKGHSHVYWYRQLPEEGLKFMVYLQKENIIDESGMPKERFSAEFPKEGPSILRIQQVVRGDSAAYFCASSPPRGLAGDKNFGPGTRLLVL.

This chain uses TRBV25-1 with TRBJ1-1, with D tentatively TRBD1 (5 bases). Germline V gene lookup returns CDR1 MGHDK and CDR2 SYGVNS. The germline V and J ends were trimmed by 6 bases and 2 bases, with 10 bases remaining between them. This CDR3 region has 13 residues. The CDR3 nucleotides read TGTGCCAGCAGGACACAGGTCAACACTGAAGCTTTCTTT. Its translation: CASRTQVNTEAFF. The full variable domain, its missing parts supplied by reference TRBV25-1 and TRBJ1-1, is EADIYQTPRYLVIGTGKKITLECSQTMGHDKMYWYQQDPGMELHLIHYSYGVNSTEKGDLSSESTVSRIRTEHFPLTLESARPSHTSQYLCASRTQVNTEAFFGQGTRLTVV.

This clonotype was observed a handful of times. V and J are TRBV28 and TRBJ2-7; 9 bases agree with TRBD1. V was clipped by 2 bases and J by 7 bases; unmatched bases: 0. Looked up from germline, CDR1 is MDHEN and CDR2 is SYDVKM. The CDR3 is made up of 12 amino acids. The CDR3 here is CASSLGQGEQYF. The CDR3 DNA reads as TGTGCCAGCAGTTTAGGACAGGGGGAGCAGTACTTC.

This clonotype turned up a few times. The chain recombines TRBV7-2 with TRBJ1-5, with D possibly matching TRBD1 (6 bases). Germline lookup yields CDR1 SGHTA and CDR2 FQGNSA. This CDR3 is built from 12 residues. V dropped 6 bases and J dropped 7 bases, with 10 bases sitting between them. CDR3 in DNA: TGTGCCAGCAGTATACAGGGCCAGCCCCAGCATTTT. Amino acid sequence: CASSIQGQPQHF.

The J gene is TRBJ2-1, the V gene TRBV5-1, with 9 bases that match TRBD2. The CDR3 runs to 16 residues. V dropped 4 bases and J dropped 0; count of bases not matched to a gene: 5. Germline V gene lookup returns CDR1 SGHRS and CDR2 YFSETQ. As DNA, the CDR3 is TGCGCCAGCAGCCTGAGTAGCGGGAGCTCCTACAATGAGCAGTTCTTC. Residues: CASSLSSGSSYNEQFF.

The chain recombines TRBV29-1 with TRBJ2-1; 9 bases agree with TRBD1. Germline V gene sequence: CDR1 SQVTM, CDR2 ANQGSEA. The CDR3 totals 14 residues. V lost 2 bases and J lost 9; bases outside the gene matches: 8. CDR3 coding DNA: TGCAGCGTTGAACCGGGACAGGGTTTCAGTGAGCAGTTCTTC. It yields the protein CSVEPGQGFSEQFF.

In this sample, this clonotype turned up a few times. V usage is TRBV28 and J usage is TRBJ2-5; D is possibly TRBD1 (5 bases). The CDR3 is made up of 12 amino acids. V gave up 8 bases and J gave up 5 bases, with 12 bases separating them. Germline V gene data show CDR1 as MDHEN and CDR2 as SYDVKM. The CDR3, as DNA: TGTGCCAGCCAGGGATCTCGGGAGACCCAGTACTTC. Protein product: CASQGSRETQYF.